This T cell receptor beta chain was captured in a study of regulatory T cells in long-lasting Graves disease. The CDR3 covers 11 residues. Germline-derived CDR1 and CDR2 are DFQATT and SNEGSKA (reference sequence). V was trimmed by 4 bases and J by 3 bases, leaving 6 bases between them. Many counts were recorded for this clonotype. As for time point: newly diagnosed GD, antithyroid drugs for less than 3 months. The TCR library was made from RNA that had been extracted from PBMCs in TRIzol. Arm-PCR of CDR3 regions and iRepertoire HTBI primers were the basis on which TCR beta libraries were built. TCRdb passed the multiplex PCR reads through MiXCR, listing each CDR3 protein once. The data contain about 560,000 distinct CDR3 sequences, approximately 16% of them seen just once; the ten biggest clones take up about 12%. The same sample was also studied in work on T cells in Graves' hyperthyroidism and ophthalmopathy.

The receptor's source is a man aged 18 to 30 with Graves disease. The chain joins TRBV20-1 to TRBJ1-2; D call uncertain. The sample consisted of peripheral blood mononuclear cells (PBMCs), taken at new diagnosis, from a patient treated with antithyroid drugs. Here the CDR3 reads CSATVYYGYTF. DNA of the CDR3: TGCAGTGCTACGGTGTACTATGGCTACACCTTC.